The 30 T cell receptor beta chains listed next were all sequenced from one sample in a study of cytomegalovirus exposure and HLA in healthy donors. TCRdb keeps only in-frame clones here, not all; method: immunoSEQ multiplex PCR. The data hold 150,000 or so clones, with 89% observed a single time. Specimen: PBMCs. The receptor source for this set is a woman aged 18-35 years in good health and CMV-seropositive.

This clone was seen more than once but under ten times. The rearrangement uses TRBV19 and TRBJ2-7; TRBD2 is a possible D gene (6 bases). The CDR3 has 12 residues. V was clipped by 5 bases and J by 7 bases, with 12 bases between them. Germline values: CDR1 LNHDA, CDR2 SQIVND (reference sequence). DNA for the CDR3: TGTGCCAGTAGTGTGGGAGGCGGGGAGCAGTACTTC. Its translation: CASSVGGGEQYF.

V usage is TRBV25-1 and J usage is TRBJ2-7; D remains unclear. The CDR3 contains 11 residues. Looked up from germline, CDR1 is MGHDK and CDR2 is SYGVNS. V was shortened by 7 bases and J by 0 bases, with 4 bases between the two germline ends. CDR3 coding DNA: TGTGCCAGCACGAGCTCCTACGAGCAGTACTTC. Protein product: CASTSSYEQYF.

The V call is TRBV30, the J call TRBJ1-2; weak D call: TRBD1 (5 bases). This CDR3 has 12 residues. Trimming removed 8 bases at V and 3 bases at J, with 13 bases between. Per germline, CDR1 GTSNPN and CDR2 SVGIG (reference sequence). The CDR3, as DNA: TGTGCCGGACAACCATTTCACTATGGCTACACCTTC. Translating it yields CAGQPFHYGYTF.

The CDR3 bases are TGTGCCAGCAGCTTTCGGGGGACCCATAATTCACCCCTCCACTTT. The encoded protein is CASSFRGTHNSPLHF. The chain joins TRBV5-6 to TRBJ1-6; possible D gene TRBD1, 5 bases. Germline V gives CDR1 SGHDT, CDR2 YYEEEE. The V end was cut by 2 bases, the J end by 5 bases, with 11 bases between. The CDR3 contains 15 residues.

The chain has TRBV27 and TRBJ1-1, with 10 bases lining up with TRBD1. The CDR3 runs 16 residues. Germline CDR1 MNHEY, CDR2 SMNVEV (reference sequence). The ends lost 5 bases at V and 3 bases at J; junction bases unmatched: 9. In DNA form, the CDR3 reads TGTGCCAGCAGTGCGGACAGGGGGAAGATCGACACTGAAGCTTTCTTT. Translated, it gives CASSADRGKIDTEAFF.

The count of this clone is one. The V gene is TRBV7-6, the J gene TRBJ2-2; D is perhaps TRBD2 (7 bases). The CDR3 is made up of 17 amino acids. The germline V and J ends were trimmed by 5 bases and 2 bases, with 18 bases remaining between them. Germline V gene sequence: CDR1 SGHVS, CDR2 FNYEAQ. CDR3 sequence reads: CASSPWGGGLNTGELFF. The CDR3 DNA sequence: TGTGCCAGCAGCCCCTGGGGCGGGGGCCTAAACACCGGGGAGCTGTTTTTT.

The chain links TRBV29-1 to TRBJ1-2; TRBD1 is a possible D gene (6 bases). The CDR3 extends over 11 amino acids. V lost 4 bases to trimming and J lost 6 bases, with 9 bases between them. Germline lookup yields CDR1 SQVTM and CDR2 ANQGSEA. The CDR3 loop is CSVAGGDGYTF. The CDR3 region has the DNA TGCAGCGTTGCGGGGGGCGATGGCTACACCTTC.

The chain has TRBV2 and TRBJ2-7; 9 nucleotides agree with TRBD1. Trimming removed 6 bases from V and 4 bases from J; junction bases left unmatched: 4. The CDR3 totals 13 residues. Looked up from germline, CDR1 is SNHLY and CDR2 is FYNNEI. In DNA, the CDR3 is TGTGCCAGCAGGGACAGGGGCACGTACGAGCAGTACTTC. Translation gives CASRDRGTYEQYF.

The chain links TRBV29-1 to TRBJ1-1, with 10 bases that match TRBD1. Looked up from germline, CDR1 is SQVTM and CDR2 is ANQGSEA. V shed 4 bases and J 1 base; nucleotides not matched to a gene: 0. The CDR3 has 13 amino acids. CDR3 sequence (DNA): TGCAGCGTTGGGGACAGGGGGAACACTGAAGCTTTCTTT. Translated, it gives CSVGDRGNTEAFF. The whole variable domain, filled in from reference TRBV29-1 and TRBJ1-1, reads SAVISQKPSRDICQRGTSLTIQCQVDSQVTMMFWYRQQPGQSLTLIATANQGSEATYESGFVIDKFPISRPNLTFSTLTVSNMSPEDSSIYLCSVGDRGNTEAFFGQGTRLTVV.

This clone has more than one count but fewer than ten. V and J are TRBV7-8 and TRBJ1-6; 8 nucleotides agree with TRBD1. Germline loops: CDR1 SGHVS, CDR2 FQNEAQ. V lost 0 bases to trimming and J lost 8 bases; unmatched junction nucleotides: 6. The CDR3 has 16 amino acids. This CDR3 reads CASSLAGTGGYSPLHF. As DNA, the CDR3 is TGTGCCAGCAGCTTAGCCGGGACAGGTGGATATTCACCCCTCCACTTT.

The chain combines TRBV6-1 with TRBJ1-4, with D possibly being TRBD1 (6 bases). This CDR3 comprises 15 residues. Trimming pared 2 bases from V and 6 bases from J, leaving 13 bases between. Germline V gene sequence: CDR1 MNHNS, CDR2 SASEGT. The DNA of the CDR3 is TGTGCCAGCAGTGAATGGGCAGGGGTGGATGAAAAACTGTTTTTT. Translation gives CASSEWAGVDEKLFF.

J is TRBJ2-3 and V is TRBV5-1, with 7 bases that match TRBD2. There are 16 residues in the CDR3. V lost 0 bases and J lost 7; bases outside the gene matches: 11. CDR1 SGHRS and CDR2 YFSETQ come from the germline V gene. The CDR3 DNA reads TGCGCCAGCAGCTTGGAGGGGACTACCTACTCGAATACGCAGTATTTT. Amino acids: CASSLEGTTYSNTQYF.

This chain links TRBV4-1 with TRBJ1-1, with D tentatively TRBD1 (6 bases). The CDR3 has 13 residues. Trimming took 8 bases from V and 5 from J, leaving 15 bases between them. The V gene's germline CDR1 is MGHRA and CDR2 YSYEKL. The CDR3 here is CASSNRAGTEAFF. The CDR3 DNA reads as TGCGCCAGCTCAAACAGGGCCGGAACTGAAGCTTTCTTT.

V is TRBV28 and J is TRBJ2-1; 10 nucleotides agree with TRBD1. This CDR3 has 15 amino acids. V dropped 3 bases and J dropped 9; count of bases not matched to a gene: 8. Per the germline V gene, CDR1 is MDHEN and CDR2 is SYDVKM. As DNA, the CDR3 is TGTGCCAGCAGTTTCACGGACAGGGGGGCCATTGAGCAGTTCTTC. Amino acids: CASSFTDRGAIEQFF.

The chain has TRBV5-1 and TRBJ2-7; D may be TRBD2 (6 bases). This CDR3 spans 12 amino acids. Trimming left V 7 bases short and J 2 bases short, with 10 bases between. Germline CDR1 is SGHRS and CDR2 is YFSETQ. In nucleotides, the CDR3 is TGCGCCAGCGGAGGGGAACCCTACGAGCAGTACTTC. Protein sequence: CASGGEPYEQYF.

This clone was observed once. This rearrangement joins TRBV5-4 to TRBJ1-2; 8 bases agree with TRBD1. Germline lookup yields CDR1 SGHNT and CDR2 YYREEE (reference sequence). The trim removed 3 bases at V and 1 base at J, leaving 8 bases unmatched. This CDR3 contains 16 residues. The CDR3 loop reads CASSSRLDRVNYGYTF. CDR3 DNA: TGTGCCAGCAGCTCCCGTCTGGACAGGGTTAACTATGGCTACACCTTC.

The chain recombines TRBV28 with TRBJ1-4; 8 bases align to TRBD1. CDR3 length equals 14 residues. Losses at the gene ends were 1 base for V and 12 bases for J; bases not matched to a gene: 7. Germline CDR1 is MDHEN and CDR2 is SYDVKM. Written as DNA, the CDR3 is TGTGCCAGCAGTTTATCAGGGGGCAGTGATCAACTGTTTTTT. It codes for CASSLSGGSDQLFF. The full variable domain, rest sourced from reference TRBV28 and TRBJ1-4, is DVKVTQSSRYLVKRTGEKVFLECVQDMDHENMFWYRQDPGLGLRLIYFSYDVKMKEKGDIPEGYSVSREKKERFSLILESASTNQTSMYLCASSLSGGSDQLFFGSGTQLSVL.

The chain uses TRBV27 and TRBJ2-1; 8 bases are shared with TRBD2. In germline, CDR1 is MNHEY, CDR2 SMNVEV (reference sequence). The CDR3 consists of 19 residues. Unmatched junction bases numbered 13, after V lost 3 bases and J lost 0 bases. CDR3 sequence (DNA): TGTGCCAGCAGTTTGTCCCCCTATGTTGCGGGGGGCTCCTACAATGAGCAGTTCTTC. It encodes CASSLSPYVAGGSYNEQFF.

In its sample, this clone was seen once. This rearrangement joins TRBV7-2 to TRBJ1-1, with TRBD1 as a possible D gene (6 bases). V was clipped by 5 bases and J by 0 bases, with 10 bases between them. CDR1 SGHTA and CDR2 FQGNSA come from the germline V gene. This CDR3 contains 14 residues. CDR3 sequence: CASSLGTLNTEAFF. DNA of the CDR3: TGTGCCAGCAGCCTCGGGACATTGAACACTGAAGCTTTCTTT.

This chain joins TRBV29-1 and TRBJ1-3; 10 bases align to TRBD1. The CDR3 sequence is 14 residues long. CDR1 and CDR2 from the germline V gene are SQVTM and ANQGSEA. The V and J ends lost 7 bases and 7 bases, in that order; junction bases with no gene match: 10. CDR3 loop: CSAGGTGVGNTIYF. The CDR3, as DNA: TGCAGCGCTGGGGGGACAGGGGTCGGCAACACCATATATTTT.

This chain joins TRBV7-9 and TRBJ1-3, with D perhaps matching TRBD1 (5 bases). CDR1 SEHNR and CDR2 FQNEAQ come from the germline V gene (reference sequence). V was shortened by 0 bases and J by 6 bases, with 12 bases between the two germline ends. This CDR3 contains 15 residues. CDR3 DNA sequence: TGTGCCAGCAGCTTAGCAACGCAGGGTACAAACACCATATATTTT. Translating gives CASSLATQGTNTIYF.

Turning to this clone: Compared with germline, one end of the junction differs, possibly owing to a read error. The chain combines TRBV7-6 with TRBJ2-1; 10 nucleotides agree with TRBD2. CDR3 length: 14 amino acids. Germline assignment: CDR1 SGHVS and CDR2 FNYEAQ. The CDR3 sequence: CASSLAGDYNEQFF. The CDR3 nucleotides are TGTGCCAGCAGCCTAGCGGGAGACTACAATGAGCAGTTCTTC. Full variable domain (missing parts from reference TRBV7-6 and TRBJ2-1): GAGVSQSPRYKVTKRGQDVALRCDPISGHVSLYWYRQALGQGPEFLTYFNYEAQQDKSGLPNDRFSAERPEGSISTLTIQRTEQRDSAMYRCASSLAGDYNEQFFGPGTRLTVL.

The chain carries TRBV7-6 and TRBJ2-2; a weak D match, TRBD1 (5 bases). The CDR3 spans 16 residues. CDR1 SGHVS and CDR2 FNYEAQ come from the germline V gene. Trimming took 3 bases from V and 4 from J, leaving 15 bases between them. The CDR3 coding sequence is TGTGCCAGCAGCTTCTTGCAGGGCTCCCGCACCGGGGAGCTGTTTTTT. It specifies CASSFLQGSRTGELFF.

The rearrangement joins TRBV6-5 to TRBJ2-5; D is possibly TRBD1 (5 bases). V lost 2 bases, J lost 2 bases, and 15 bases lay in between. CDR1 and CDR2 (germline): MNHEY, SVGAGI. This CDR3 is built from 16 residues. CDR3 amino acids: CASSYEAGRQQETQYF. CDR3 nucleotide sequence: TGTGCCAGCAGTTACGAGGCAGGGCGACAACAAGAGACCCAGTACTTC.

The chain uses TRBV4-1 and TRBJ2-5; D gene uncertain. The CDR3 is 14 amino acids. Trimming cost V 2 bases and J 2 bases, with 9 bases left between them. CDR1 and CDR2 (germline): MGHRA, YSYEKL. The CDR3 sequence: CASSQLRVQETQYF. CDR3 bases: TGCGCCAGCAGCCAACTTCGGGTACAAGAGACCCAGTACTTC.

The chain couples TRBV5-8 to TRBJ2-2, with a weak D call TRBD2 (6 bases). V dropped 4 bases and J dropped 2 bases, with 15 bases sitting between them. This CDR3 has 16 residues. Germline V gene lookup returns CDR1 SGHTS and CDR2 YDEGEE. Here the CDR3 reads CASSRGTGANTGELFF. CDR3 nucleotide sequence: TGTGCCAGCAGCCGGGGGACGGGAGCAAACACCGGGGAGCTGTTTTTT.

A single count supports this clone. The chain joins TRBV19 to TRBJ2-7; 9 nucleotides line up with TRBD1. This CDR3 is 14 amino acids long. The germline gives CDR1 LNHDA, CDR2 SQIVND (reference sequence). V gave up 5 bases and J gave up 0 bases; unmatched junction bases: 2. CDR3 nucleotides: TGTGCCAGTAGTGACAGGGGGAGCTCCTACGAGCAGTACTTC. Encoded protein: CASSDRGSSYEQYF.

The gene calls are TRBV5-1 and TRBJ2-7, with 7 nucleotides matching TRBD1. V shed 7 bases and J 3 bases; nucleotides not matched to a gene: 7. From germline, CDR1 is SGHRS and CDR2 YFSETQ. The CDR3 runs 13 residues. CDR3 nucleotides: TGCGCCAGCGCCGACAGGGCCCTCTACGAGCAGTACTTC. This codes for CASADRALYEQYF.

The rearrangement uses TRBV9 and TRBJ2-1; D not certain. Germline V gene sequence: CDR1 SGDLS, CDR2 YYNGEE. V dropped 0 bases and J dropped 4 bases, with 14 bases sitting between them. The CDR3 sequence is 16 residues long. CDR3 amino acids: CASSVEAPRLYNEQFF. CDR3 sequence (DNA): TGTGCCAGCAGCGTAGAGGCCCCGCGGCTTTACAATGAGCAGTTCTTC.

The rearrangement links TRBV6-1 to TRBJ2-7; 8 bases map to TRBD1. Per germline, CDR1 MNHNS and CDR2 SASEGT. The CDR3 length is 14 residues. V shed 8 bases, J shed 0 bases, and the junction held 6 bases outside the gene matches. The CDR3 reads CASEGQGSSYEQYF. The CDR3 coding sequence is TGTGCCAGCGAAGGACAGGGAAGCTCCTACGAGCAGTACTTC.